This T cell receptor (beta chain) was identified during a study of T cell changes during pregnancy in multiple sclerosis. Sequencing used immunoSEQ multiplex PCR; TCRdb keeps in-frame clones, though not all of them. The table records approximately 48,000 clones, roughly 90% of them present only once. V trimming: 5 bases; J trimming: 3 bases; junction bases outside the gene matches: 10. This CDR3 is 15 amino acids long. Germline assignment: CDR1 SQVTM and CDR2 ANQGSEA. The rearrangement joins TRBV29-1 to TRBJ1-5; 7 bases map to TRBD1. This receptor was identified in a female donor with multiple sclerosis, enrolled in a pregnancy study. Sample: CD8+ T cells from peripheral blood mononuclear cells, taken before pregnancy. CDR3 residues: CSVRGQAKNNQPQHF. CDR3 coding DNA: TGCAGCGTTAGAGGACAGGCGAAAAACAATCAGCCCCAGCATTTT.